This TCR beta chain was sequenced in a study of cytomegalovirus exposure and HLA in healthy donors. The wider study: Early released data had tens of millions of unique TCRs, all coming from HLA-typed donors. Most donors, 70% to 85% of 350 to 450 genotyped, fell in the Caucasian-associated ancestry cluster. Overall study results and limits: In an earlier analysis, in 540 or so donors, most V segments appeared productive either ~87% or ~30% of the time. When analyzed later, a missense DCLRE1C variant was found to be linked to TCR beta V- and J-gene trimming.

A remark on this clone: Its antigen is still unknown.

Deletions cut 4 bases from V and 5 bases from J, with 14 bases between. The CDR3 is made up of 14 amino acids. The germline gives CDR1 MDHEN, CDR2 SYDVKM. The PCR employed 60 Vbeta primers together with 13 Jbeta primers. Assay used: immunoSEQ multiplex PCR; TCRdb lists only in-frame clones, some missing. The profile covers about 160,000 clones, with about 76% appearing a single time and approximately 2% taken by the ten largest. The chain joins TRBV28 to TRBJ1-1, with D perhaps matching TRBD1 (6 bases). The sequence was obtained from a female donor in good health and CMV-seronegative. Sequenced material: PBMCs. CDR3 sequence reads: CASSYRGARTEAFF. CDR3 nucleotide sequence: TGTGCCAGCAGTTACCGGGGGGCGCGGACTGAAGCTTTCTTT. The whole variable domain, remainder taken from reference TRBV28 and TRBJ1-1, is DVKVTQSSRYLVKRTGEKVFLECVQDMDHENMFWYRQDPGLGLRLIYFSYDVKMKEKGDIPEGYSVSREKKERFSLILESASTNQTSMYLCASSYRGARTEAFFGQGTRLTVV.